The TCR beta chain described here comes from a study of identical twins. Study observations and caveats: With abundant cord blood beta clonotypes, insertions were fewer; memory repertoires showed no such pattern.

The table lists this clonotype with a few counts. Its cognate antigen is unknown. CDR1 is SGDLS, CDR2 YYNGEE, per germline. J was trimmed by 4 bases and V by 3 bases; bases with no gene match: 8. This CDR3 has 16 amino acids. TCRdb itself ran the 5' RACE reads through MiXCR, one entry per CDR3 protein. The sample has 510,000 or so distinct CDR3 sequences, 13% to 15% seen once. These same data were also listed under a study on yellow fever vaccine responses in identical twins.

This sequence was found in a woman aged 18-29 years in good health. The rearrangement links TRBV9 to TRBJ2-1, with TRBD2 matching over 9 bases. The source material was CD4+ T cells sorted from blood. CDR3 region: CASSATGTSSYNEQFF. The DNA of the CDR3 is TGTGCCAGCAGCGCTACCGGGACTAGCTCATACAATGAGCAGTTCTTC.